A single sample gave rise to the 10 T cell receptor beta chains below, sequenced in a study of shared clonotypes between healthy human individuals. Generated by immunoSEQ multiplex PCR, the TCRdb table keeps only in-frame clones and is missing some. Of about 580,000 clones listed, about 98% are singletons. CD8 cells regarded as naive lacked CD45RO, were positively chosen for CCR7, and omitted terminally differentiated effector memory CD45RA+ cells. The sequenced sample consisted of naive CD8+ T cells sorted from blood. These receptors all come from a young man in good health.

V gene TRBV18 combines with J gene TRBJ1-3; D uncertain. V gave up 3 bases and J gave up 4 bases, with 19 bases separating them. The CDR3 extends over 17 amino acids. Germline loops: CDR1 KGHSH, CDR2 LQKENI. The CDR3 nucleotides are TGTGCCAGCTCACCGAACGCAGGAAGGGAGGCCGGAAACACCATATATTTT. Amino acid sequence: CASSPNAGREAGNTIYF. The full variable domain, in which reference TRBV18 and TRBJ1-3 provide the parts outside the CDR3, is NAGVMQNPRHLVRRRGQEARLRCSPMKGHSHVYWYRQLPEEGLKFMVYLQKENIIDESGMPKERFSAEFPKEGPSILRIQQVVRGDSAAYFCASSPNAGREAGNTIYFGEGSWLTVV.

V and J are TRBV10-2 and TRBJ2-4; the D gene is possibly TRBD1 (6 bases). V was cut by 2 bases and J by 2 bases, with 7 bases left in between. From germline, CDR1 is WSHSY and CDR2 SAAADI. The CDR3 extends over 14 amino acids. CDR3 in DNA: TGCGCCAGCAGTGAGCAGGGGCCCAAAAACATTCAGTACTTC. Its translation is CASSEQGPKNIQYF.

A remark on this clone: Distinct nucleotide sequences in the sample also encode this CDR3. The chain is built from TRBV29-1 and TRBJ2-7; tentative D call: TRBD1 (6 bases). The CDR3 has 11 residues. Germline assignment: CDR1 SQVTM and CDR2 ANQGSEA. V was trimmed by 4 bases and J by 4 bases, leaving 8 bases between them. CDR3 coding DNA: TGCAGCGTTGGAGGGGGATACGAGCAGTACTTC. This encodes CSVGGGYEQYF.

The CDR3 sequence: CATQGQGFSNQPQHF. CDR3 nucleotides: TGTGCCACTCAGGGACAGGGTTTCAGCAATCAGCCCCAGCATTTT. The rearrangement joins TRBV10-3 to TRBJ1-5, with 9 bases matching TRBD1. Germline CDR1 and CDR2: ENHRY and SYGVKD. J lost 1 base, V lost 10 bases, and 8 bases had no gene match. The CDR3 has 15 residues.

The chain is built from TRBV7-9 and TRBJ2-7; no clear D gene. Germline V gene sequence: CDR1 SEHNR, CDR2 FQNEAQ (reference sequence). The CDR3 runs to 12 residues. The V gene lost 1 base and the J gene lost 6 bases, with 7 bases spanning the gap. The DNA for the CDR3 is TGTGCCAGCAGCTTAGTAGGGTCCGAGCAGTACTTC. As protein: CASSLVGSEQYF. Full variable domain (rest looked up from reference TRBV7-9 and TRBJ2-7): DTGVSQNPRHKITKRGQNVTFRCDPISEHNRLYWYRQTLGQGPEFLTYFQNEAQLEKSRLLSDRFSAERPKGSFSTLEIQRTEQGDSAMYLCASSLVGSEQYFGPGTRLTVT.

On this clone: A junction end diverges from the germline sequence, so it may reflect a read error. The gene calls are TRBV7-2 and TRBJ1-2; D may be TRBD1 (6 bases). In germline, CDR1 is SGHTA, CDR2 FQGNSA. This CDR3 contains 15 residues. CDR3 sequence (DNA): TGTGCCAGCAGCCTCCCCCACAGGGCACCCTATAGCTACACCTTC. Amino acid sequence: CASSLPHRAPYSYTF.

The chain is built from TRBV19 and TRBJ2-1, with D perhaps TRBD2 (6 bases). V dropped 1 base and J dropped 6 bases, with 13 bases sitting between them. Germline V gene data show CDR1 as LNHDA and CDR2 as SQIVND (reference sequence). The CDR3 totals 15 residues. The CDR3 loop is CASSIVSGFRNEQFF. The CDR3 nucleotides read TGTGCCAGTAGTATAGTTAGCGGTTTTCGCAATGAGCAGTTCTTC.

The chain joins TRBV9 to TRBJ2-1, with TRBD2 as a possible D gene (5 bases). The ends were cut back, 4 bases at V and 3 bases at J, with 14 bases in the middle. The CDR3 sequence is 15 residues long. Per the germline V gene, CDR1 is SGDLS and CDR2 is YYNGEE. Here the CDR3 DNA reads TGTGCCAGCAGCACAACACGAGGGTACTACAATGAGCAGTTCTTC. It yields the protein CASSTTRGYYNEQFF.

The CDR3 loop is CASSVTGLITDTQYF. CDR3 bases: TGTGCCAGCAGCGTGACAGGCCTAATTACAGATACGCAGTATTTT. The chain has TRBV9 and TRBJ2-3; a possible D gene is TRBD1 (6 bases). CDR1 and CDR2 (germline): SGDLS, YYNGEE. The V end lost 2 bases, the J end lost 3 bases, and 13 bases lay between the germline ends. This CDR3 comprises 15 residues.

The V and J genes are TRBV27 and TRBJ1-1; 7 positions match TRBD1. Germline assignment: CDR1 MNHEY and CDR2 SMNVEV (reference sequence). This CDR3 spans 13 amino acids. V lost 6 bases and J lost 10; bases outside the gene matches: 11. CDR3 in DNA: TGTGCCAGCAGGCCAAACAGGGGTTCGGGAGCTTTCTTT. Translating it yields CASRPNRGSGAFF.